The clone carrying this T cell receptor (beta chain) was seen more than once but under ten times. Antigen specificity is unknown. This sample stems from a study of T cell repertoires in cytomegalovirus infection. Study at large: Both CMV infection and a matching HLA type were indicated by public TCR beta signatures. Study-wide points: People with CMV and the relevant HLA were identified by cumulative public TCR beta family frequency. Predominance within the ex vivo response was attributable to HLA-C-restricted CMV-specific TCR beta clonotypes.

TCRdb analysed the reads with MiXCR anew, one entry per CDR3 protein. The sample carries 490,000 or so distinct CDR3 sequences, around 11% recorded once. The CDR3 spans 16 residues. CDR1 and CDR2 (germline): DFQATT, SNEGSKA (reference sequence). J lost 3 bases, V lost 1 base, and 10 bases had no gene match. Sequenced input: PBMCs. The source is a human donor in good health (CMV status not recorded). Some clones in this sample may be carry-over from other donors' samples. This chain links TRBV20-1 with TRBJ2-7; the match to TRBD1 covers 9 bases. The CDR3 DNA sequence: TGCAGTGCTAGAGGGGGGGGACAGGGTTCGATCTACGAGCAGTACTTC. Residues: CSARGGGQGSIYEQYF.